Listed below are T cell receptor beta chains from one sample, sequenced in a study of blood T cells in healthy people across ages. TCRdb reprocessed the 5' RACE reads via MiXCR and lists one record per CDR3 protein. Among more than 650,000 distinct CDR3 sequences listed, about 26% were seen once. This sample was shared with a second study, whose subject was T cells of mothers and their children.

The material sequenced was blood. Receptors originate from a boy aged 10-17 years in good health. The CDR3 runs from the conserved cysteine through the conserved F or W. D genes are given only for firm matches. Some rows have no size entry. The others give once, few or many, or a class for an expanded clone.

clone size,V gene,J gene,D gene,CDR3 length,CDR3 protein,CDR3 DNA
few,TRBV12-3/TRBV12-4,TRBJ2-6,.,16,CASSRTASYGANVLTF,TGTGCCAGCAGTCGGACAGCCTCTTATGGGGCCAACGTCCTGACTTTC
few,TRBV7-6,TRBJ1-6,.,16,CASSLGRGSYNSPLHF,TGTGCCAGCAGCTTAGGAAGAGGCTCCTATAATTCACCCCTCCACTTT
once,TRBV19,TRBJ2-5,.,17,CASSIFPPNLAKETQYF,TGTGCCAGTAGTATATTTCCCCCAAATTTGGCGAAGGAGACCCAGTACTTC
.,TRBV11-3,TRBJ1-2,.,14,CASSATARGYGHTF,TGTGCCAGCAGCGCGACGGCCAGGGGATATGGCCACACCTTC
many,TRBV2,TRBJ2-5,.,12,CASTQGGETQYF,TGTGCCAGCACCCAAGGGGGAGAGACCCAGTACTTC
.,TRBV6-1,TRBJ1-2,.,15,CASSFTGGANYGYTF,TGTGCCAGCAGCTTTACAGGAGGAGCTAACTATGGCTACACCTTC
.,TRBV20-1,TRBJ2-3,.,13,CSAVGGRIDTQYF,TGCAGTGCTGTCGGGGGTAGAATAGATACGCAGTATTTT
.,TRBV2,TRBJ2-7,.,16,CASTDRGEPSGNEQYF,TGTGCCAGCACCGATCGTGGGGAACCCAGCGGCAACGAGCAGTACTTC
.,TRBV6-6,TRBJ1-5,.,14,CASTPLYPNQPQHF,TGTGCCAGCACCCCACTTTACCCGAATCAGCCCCAGCATTTT
.,TRBV18,TRBJ1-4,.,14,CASSRRPGGEKLFF,TGTGCTAGCTCACGGAGGCCCGGGGGAGAAAAACTGTTTTTT
.,TRBV5-1,TRBJ1-2,.,16,CASKGAGSGWAYGYTF,TGCGCCAGCAAAGGGGCAGGAAGCGGATGGGCCTATGGCTACACCTTC
.,TRBV6-6,TRBJ1-5,.,12,CASNLQDQPQHF,TGTGCCAGCAACCTACAAGATCAGCCCCAGCATTTT
.,TRBV4-1,TRBJ2-1,.,17,CASSPPLGDRSYNEQFF,TGCGCCAGCAGCCCTCCCCTCGGGGATAGATCCTACAATGAGCAGTTCTTC
.,TRBV6-5,TRBJ1-6,.,13,CASSSGMGSPLHF,TGTGCCAGTTCCAGCGGGATGGGTTCACCCCTCCACTTT
.,TRBV7-9,TRBJ2-7,.,12,CASSLVLYEQYF,TGTGCCAGCAGCTTAGTCTTATACGAGCAGTACTTC
.,TRBV7-8,TRBJ2-7,TRBD1,13,CASSWTGYYEQYF,TGTGCCAGCAGCTGGACAGGGTACTACGAGCAGTACTTC
.,TRBV6-5,TRBJ2-7,.,17,CASSYSSGRAASYEQYF,TGTGCCAGCAGTTACTCGAGTGGCAGGGCAGCCTCCTACGAGCAGTACTTC
few,TRBV10-3,TRBJ2-7,.,15,CAISELGTDSFEQYF,TGTGCCATCAGTGAATTGGGGACGGATTCCTTCGAGCAGTACTTC
few,TRBV5-1,TRBJ2-3,TRBD2,16,CASSEGLAGTTDTQYF,TGCGCCAGCAGCGAGGGACTAGCGGGAACCACAGATACGCAGTATTTT
.,TRBV7-3,TRBJ2-5,.,13,CASSSDLGETQYF,TGTGCCAGCAGCTCGGACCTCGGGGAGACCCAGTACTTC
.,TRBV6-5,TRBJ2-1,TRBD2,16,CASSAPSGGAHNEQFF,TGTGCCAGCAGTGCCCCTAGCGGGGGCGCGCACAATGAGCAGTTCTTC
few,TRBV5-1,TRBJ2-2,.,15,CASSCGTENTGELFF,TGCGCCAGCAGCTGTGGGACGGAAAACACCGGGGAGCTGTTTTTT